This T cell receptor beta chain originates from a study of blood T cell repertoires in COVID-19. At the level of the study: Collection of acute and convalescent COVID-19 samples took place in the United States, Italy and Spain.

Only in-frame clones appear in the TCRdb table, and some are missing; sequencing was by immunoSEQ multiplex PCR. The table shows roughly 53,000 clones, with around 84% occurring only once. The J segment lost 6 bases and the V segment lost 4 bases, leaving 10 bases of the junction unmatched. This CDR3 has 16 amino acids. Sequenced input: peripheral blood. The receptor comes from a man aged 45 to 65 with acute or convalescent COVID-19. V gene TRBV5-3 combines with J gene TRBJ2-4; 10 bases align to TRBD1. TRBV5-3 is noted as an ORF with a role that remains uncertain. CDR3 DNA: TGTGCCAGAAGCACCCGGGACAGGGGTTTGGGAAACATTCAGTACTTC. Its protein is CARSTRDRGLGNIQYF.